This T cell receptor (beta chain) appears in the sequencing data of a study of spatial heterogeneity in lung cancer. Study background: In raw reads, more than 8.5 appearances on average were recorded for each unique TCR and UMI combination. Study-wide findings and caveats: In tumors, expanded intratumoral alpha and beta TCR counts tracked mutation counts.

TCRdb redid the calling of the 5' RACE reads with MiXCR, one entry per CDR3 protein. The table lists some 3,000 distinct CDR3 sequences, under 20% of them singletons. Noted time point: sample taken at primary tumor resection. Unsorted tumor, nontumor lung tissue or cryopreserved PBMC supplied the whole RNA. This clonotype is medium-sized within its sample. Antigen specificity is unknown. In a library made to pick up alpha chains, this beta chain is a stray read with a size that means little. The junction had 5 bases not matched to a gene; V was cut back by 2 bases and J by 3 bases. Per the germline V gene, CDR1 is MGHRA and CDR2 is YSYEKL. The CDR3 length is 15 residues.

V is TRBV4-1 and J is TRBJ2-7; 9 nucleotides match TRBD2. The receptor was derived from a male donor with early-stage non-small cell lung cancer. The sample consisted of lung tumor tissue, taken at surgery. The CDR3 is CASSQLAGSVYEQYF. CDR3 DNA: TGCGCCAGCAGCCAACTAGCGGGGAGTGTCTACGAGCAGTACTTC.